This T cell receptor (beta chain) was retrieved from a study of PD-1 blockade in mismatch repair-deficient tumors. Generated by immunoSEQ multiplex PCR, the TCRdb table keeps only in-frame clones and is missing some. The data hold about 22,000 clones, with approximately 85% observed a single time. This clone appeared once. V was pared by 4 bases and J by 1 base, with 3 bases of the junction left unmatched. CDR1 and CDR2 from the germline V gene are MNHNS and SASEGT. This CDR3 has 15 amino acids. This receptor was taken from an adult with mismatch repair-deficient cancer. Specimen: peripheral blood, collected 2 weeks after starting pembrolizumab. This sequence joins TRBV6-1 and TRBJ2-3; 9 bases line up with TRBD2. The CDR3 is CASSGLAVGTDTQYF. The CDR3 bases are TGTGCCAGCAGTGGACTAGCGGTCGGCACAGATACGCAGTATTTT.